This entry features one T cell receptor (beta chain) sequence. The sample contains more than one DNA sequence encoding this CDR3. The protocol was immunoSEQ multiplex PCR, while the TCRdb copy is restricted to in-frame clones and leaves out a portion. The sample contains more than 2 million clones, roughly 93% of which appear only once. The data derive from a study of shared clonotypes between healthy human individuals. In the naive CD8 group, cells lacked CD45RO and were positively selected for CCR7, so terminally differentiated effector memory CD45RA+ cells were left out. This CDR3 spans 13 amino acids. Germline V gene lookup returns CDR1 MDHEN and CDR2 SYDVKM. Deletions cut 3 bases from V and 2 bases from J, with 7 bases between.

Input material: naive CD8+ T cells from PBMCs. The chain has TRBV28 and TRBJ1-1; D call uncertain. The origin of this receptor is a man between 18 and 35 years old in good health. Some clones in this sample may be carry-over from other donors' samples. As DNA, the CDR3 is TGTGCCAGCAGTTTTAGGGAAAACACTGAAGCTTTCTTT. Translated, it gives CASSFRENTEAFF.